This T cell receptor beta chain was sequenced during a study of blood T cell repertoires in COVID-19. Study context: Collection of acute and convalescent COVID-19 samples took place in the United States, Italy and Spain. PBMCs, B-cell-depleted T cells, or T cells provided the cDNA or gDNA that made up the material.

Germline CDR1 KGHSH, CDR2 LQKENI. Deletions cut 2 bases from V and 1 base from J, with 7 bases between. CDR3 length equals 14 residues. This clone was seen only once. Authors' methods: Scientists estimated how many nucleated cells there were by amplifying reference gene primers. The repertoire was sequenced with immunoSEQ multiplex PCR; TCRdb's copy has only in-frame clones and lacks some. That table supplies the V and J calls and clone size; D and trimming were determined from the DNA. The profile shows 150,000 to 200,000 clones, roughly 88% of them singletons. The chain carries TRBV18 and TRBJ2-3; a weak D match, TRBD1 (6 bases). This clonotype was obtained from a woman over 75 with acute or convalescent COVID-19. The material sequenced was peripheral blood. CDR3 bases: TGTGCCAGCTCACCAGGGGGCCGCACAGATACGCAGTATTTT. It codes for CASSPGGRTDTQYF.